Detailed here is one T cell receptor (beta chain). Its antigen remains unknown. The data stem from a study of OX40 agonist ivuxolimab in advanced cancers. Background on the study: Of the participants, around 39% had some prior anti-PD-1, anti-PD-L1 or anti-CTLA-4 therapy, which was allowed. Three dose-escalation patients had partial responses: one with hepatocellular carcinoma and two with cutaneous melanoma.

Whole-study findings and limits: At 0.1 to 3.0 mg/kg and by week 6, clonal expansion occurred in CD4+ and CD8+ blood T cells. The average count of expanded clones was higher among CD8+ T cells than among CD4+.

Here immunoSEQ multiplex PCR was the method, and the copy in TCRdb shows in-frame clones only, minus some. This repertoire shows some 72,000 clones, approximately 90% found once; its top ten account for 9.5% to 12%. Per germline, CDR1 GTSNPN and CDR2 SVGIG (reference sequence). The V gene lost 1 base and the J gene lost 3 bases, with 13 bases spanning the gap. The CDR3 extends over 14 amino acids. This chain connects TRBV30 to TRBJ2-7, with unresolved D. The TCR comes from an adult with an advanced solid tumor such as melanoma, head and neck, liver or kidney cancer. Sequencing used CD4+ or CD8+ T cells sorted from blood, obtained in a trial of the OX40 agonist ivuxolimab. In nucleotides, the CDR3 is TGTGCCTGGAGTGCCCCGGGCGGTAACTACGAGCAGTACTTC. This encodes CAWSAPGGNYEQYF.